A single sample is the source of the 9 T cell receptor beta chains below, sequenced in a study of T cell repertoires in cytomegalovirus infection. TCRdb ran MiXCR on the reads and lists one entry per CDR3 protein. The data contain 97,000 or so distinct CDR3 sequences, 15% to 20% of them singletons. Sequenced: PBMCs. Receptor source: a human donor in good health (CMV status not recorded). Some clones in this sample may be carry-over from other donors' samples.

This clonotype occurred a few times. This sequence joins TRBV6-4 and TRBJ2-2, with TRBD1 matching over 7 bases. V lost 6 bases and J lost 1; bases outside the gene matches: 2. This CDR3 is 14 amino acids long. Per germline, CDR1 MRHNA and CDR2 SNTAGT. CDR3 sequence: CASRRTGNTGELFF. CDR3 DNA: TGTGCCAGCAGACGGACAGGGAACACCGGGGAGCTGTTTTTT.

In this sample, this clonotype turned up a few times. V is TRBV24-1 and J is TRBJ1-2, with no clear D. The CDR3 runs 13 residues. The V end lost 5 bases, the J end lost 3 bases, and 9 bases lay between the germline ends. Germline V gene sequence: CDR1 KGHDR, CDR2 SFDVKD. In DNA, the CDR3 is TGTGCCACCAGTGGTGACGGGTACTATGGCTACACCTTC. The encoded protein is CATSGDGYYGYTF.

At least ten counts were recorded for this clonotype. V is TRBV28 and J is TRBJ2-6; D gene uncertain. Germline V gene data show CDR1 as MDHEN and CDR2 as SYDVKM. V shed 7 bases and J shed 0 bases, with 10 bases lying between them. The CDR3 is made up of 15 amino acids. Written as DNA, the CDR3 is TGTGCCAGCACCCGAACCCTCTCTGGGGCCAACGTCCTGACTTTC. Protein sequence: CASTRTLSGANVLTF.

V and J are TRBV6-4 and TRBJ2-2, with D hard to call. V gave up 3 bases and J gave up 1 base, with 6 bases separating them. Germline CDR1 is MRHNA and CDR2 is SNTAGT. The CDR3 loop spans 14 amino acids. CDR3 amino acids: CASSEKENTGELFF. CDR3 bases: TGTGCCAGCAGTGAGAAAGAGAACACCGGGGAGCTGTTTTTT.

This clonotype was detected many times. J is TRBJ2-1 and V is TRBV7-2; 16 nucleotides match TRBD2. CDR3 length: 16 residues. The germline gives CDR1 SGHTA, CDR2 FQGNSA. V gave up 5 bases and J gave up 10 bases; unmatched junction bases: 8. The CDR3 protein is CASSPRGLAGGNEQFF. The DNA for the CDR3 is TGTGCCAGCAGCCCCCGGGGACTAGCGGGGGGGAACGAGCAGTTCTTC.

The chain employs TRBV7-4 and TRBJ1-1; no definite D call. The CDR3 totals 16 residues. CDR1 and CDR2 (germline): SGHVT, SQSDAQ. Between the trimmed V and J ends, which lost 1 base and 1 base, there was a span of 13 bases. The CDR3 sequence is CASSLVGQESNTEAFF. The CDR3 DNA reads TGTGCCAGCAGCTTAGTCGGGCAGGAATCGAACACTGAAGCTTTCTTT.

To note about this clonotype: Here the CDR3 omits its conserved ending phenylalanine or tryptophan, so a read error is the likely source. The chain carries TRBV28 and TRBJ1-6; no reliable D call. CDR1 and CDR2 (germline): MDHEN, SYDVKM. The CDR3 extends over 17 amino acids. V shed 5 bases and J shed 0 bases, with 14 bases lying between them. CDR3 sequence reads: CASSLALGSSYNSPLHL. The CDR3 DNA is TGTGCCAGCAGTCTAGCCTTAGGGAGCTCCTATAATTCACCCCTCCACTTA.

This clonotype was recorded a few times. The CDR3 sequence is CATSSRDRVPTEAFF. DNA for the CDR3: TGTGCCACCAGCAGCCGGGACAGGGTCCCCACTGAAGCTTTCTTT. This chain links TRBV15 with TRBJ1-1, with 9 nucleotides matching TRBD1. CDR1 and CDR2 (germline): LNHNV, YYDKDF (reference sequence). This CDR3 contains 15 residues. J gave up 4 bases and V 3 bases, and 6 bases lay outside the gene matches.

This clonotype was observed a few times. The chain combines TRBV14 with TRBJ2-7; no definite D call. The CDR3 has 14 amino acids. The V gene lost 2 bases and the J gene lost 9 bases, with 17 bases spanning the gap. Looked up from germline, CDR1 is SGHDN and CDR2 is FVKESK. CDR3: CASSQTGPLGMQYF. CDR3 bases: TGTGCCAGCAGCCAAACCGGGCCTCTAGGTATGCAGTACTTC.